These 29 T cell receptor beta chains share one sample of origin, sequenced in a study of regulatory T cells in long-lasting Graves disease. The time point here: persistent/refractory GD, antithyroid drugs over 5 years with positive TRAb. PBMC-derived RNA was used for the TCR library. Investigators prepared the TCR beta libraries by applying iRepertoire HTBI primers and Arm-PCR of CDR3 regions. MiXCR was run by TCRdb on the multiplex PCR reads, yielding one entry per CDR3 protein. The table shows 310,000 or so distinct CDR3 sequences, with roughly a fifth occurring only once. Sequencing used peripheral blood mononuclear cells (PBMCs), obtained when the disease was refractory, from a patient treated with antithyroid drugs. The receptors here all came from a female donor with Graves disease.

This clonotype has a count of ten or more. V is TRBV7-2 and J is TRBJ1-6; 8 bases match TRBD1. This CDR3 spans 15 amino acids. After removal of 6 bases from V and 8 bases from J, the junction contained 9 bases not matched to a gene. The germline gives CDR1 SGHTA, CDR2 FQGNSA. In nucleotides, the CDR3 is TGTGCCAGCAGTCCTGGGACAGGTGGTTATTCACCCCTCCACTTT. Translating gives CASSPGTGGYSPLHF.

This chain links TRBV12-3 or TRBV12-4 with TRBJ2-2; 12 positions match TRBD2. The CDR3 contains 16 residues. Trimming at V came to 6 bases and at J to 5 bases, leaving 7 bases not matched to a gene. Here the CDR3 DNA reads TGTGCCAGCAGGCCAACTAGCGGGGGGTGGACCGGGGAGCTGTTTTTT. This gives the protein CASRPTSGGWTGELFF.

V gene TRBV10-3 combines with J gene TRBJ2-7; weak D call: TRBD1 (6 bases). There are 18 residues in the CDR3. Deletions cut 3 bases from V and 0 bases from J, with 21 bases between. Germline lookup yields CDR1 ENHRY and CDR2 SYGVKD. The CDR3 loop reads CAISDGDILRGLSYEQYF. CDR3 nucleotides: TGTGCCATCAGTGACGGCGACATTCTCAGGGGCCTCTCCTACGAGCAGTACTTC.

The rearrangement uses TRBV27 and TRBJ2-5; D gene uncertain. The CDR3 sequence is 15 residues long. The germline V gene has CDR1 MNHEY and CDR2 SMNVEV (reference sequence). V gave up 0 bases and J gave up 5 bases, with 13 bases separating them. The CDR3 nucleotides read TGTGCCAGCAGTTTATCTCCCGGAGTAATCGAGACCCAGTACTTC. Translated, it gives CASSLSPGVIETQYF.

This clonotype was counted only a few times. V and J are TRBV27 and TRBJ1-1; D remains unclear. In germline, CDR1 is MNHEY, CDR2 SMNVEV (reference sequence). The CDR3 covers 14 residues. The V gene lost 4 bases and the J gene lost 4 bases, with 13 bases spanning the gap. CDR3 sequence: CASSSSTRATEAFF. The CDR3 nucleotides read TGTGCCAGCAGTTCATCGACCCGTGCCACTGAAGCTTTCTTT.

The V gene is TRBV7-8, the J gene TRBJ2-5, with D perhaps matching TRBD2 (6 bases). The CDR3 runs to 15 residues. The germline V and J ends were trimmed by 3 bases and 4 bases, with 15 bases remaining between them. Germline CDR1 is SGHVS and CDR2 is FQNEAQ. The chain's CDR3 is CASSFSGEARETQYF. CDR3 coding DNA: TGTGCCAGCAGCTTCTCGGGGGAAGCACGAGAGACCCAGTACTTC.

The V and J genes are TRBV7-9 and TRBJ2-3, with D possibly being TRBD1 or TRBD2 (5 bases each). V shed 3 bases and J shed 6 bases, with 19 bases lying between them. The CDR3 loop spans 16 amino acids. The germline gives CDR1 SEHNR, CDR2 FQNEAQ (reference sequence). DNA for the CDR3: TGTGCCAGCAGCTTGGGTGGGGCTAGCATTCGGGATACGCAGTATTTT. Translating it yields CASSLGGASIRDTQYF. The whole variable domain, filled in from reference TRBV7-9 and TRBJ2-3, reads DTGVSQNPRHKITKRGQNVTFRCDPISEHNRLYWYRQTLGQGPEFLTYFQNEAQLEKSRLLSDRFSAERPKGSFSTLEIQRTEQGDSAMYLCASSLGGASIRDTQYFGPGTRLTVL.

This clonotype appeared many times. The chain combines TRBV28 with TRBJ2-4, with a weak D call TRBD1 (5 bases). This CDR3 contains 15 residues. Trimming took 5 bases from V and 8 from J, leaving 19 bases between them. Germline V gives CDR1 MDHEN, CDR2 SYDVKM. DNA for the CDR3: TGTGCCAGCAGTCCCTCTGATTCCAGGGTGTACATTCAGTACTTC. The encoded protein is CASSPSDSRVYIQYF.

This clonotype was counted between two and nine times. This chain joins TRBV4-3 and TRBJ2-7; 9 nucleotides agree with TRBD1. V was clipped by 1 base and J by 4 bases; unmatched bases: 14. This CDR3 has 18 amino acids. Germline values: CDR1 LGHNA, CDR2 YSLEER. In nucleotides, the CDR3 is TGCGCCAGCAGCCAAGTGTTTGGTATCGGGACAGGGTCTTACGAGCAGTACTTC. It encodes CASSQVFGIGTGSYEQYF.

The V call is TRBV30, the J call TRBJ2-2; no definite D call. The CDR3 length is 14 residues. V lost 0 bases and J 9 bases, leaving 14 bases between the germline ends. Germline V CDR1 and CDR2: GTSNPN, SVGIG (reference sequence). In DNA, the CDR3 is TGTGCCTGGAGTGTAGCGTACGGGTCCTGGGAGCTGTTTTTT. It specifies CAWSVAYGSWELFF. The full variable domain, its missing parts supplied by reference TRBV30 and TRBJ2-2, is SQTIHQWPATLVQPVGSPLSLECTVEGTSNPNLYWYRQAAGRGLQLLFYSVGIGQISSEVPQNLSASRPQDRQFILSSKKLLLSDSGFYLCAWSVAYGSWELFFGEGSRLTVL.

This clonotype came up a few times. The chain recombines TRBV6-5 with TRBJ2-2, with 7 bases identical to TRBD2. The junction had 6 bases not matched to a gene; V was cut back by 1 base and J by 4 bases. Germline V gene data show CDR1 as MNHEY and CDR2 as SVGAGI. This CDR3 is 16 amino acids long. The CDR3 DNA follows: TGTGCCAGCAGTTACTACGTGGTAGCGGGCACCGGGGAGCTGTTTTTT. The encoded protein is CASSYYVVAGTGELFF.

At least ten counts were recorded for this clonotype. Sequence at one end of the junction differs from germline and may be a read error. The V gene is TRBV20-1, the J gene TRBJ1-2; D is undetermined. CDR1 is DFQATT and CDR2 is SNEGSKA in the germline V gene (reference sequence). This CDR3 comprises 13 residues. CDR3 DNA sequence: TGCAGTGCTAGTCTGGCAGGTGGACGAATCGAGTACTTC. Its translation is CSASLAGGRIEYF.

CDR3 residues: CSVYSGRAYNEQFF. CDR3 sequence (DNA): TGCAGCGTCTATAGCGGGAGGGCCTACAATGAGCAGTTCTTC. V and J are TRBV29-1 and TRBJ2-1; 11 positions match TRBD2. The length of the CDR3 is 14 residues. The V gene end was trimmed by 6 bases and the J gene end by 2 bases; junction bases not matched to a gene: 3. Germline V gene sequence: CDR1 SQVTM, CDR2 ANQGSEA.

The chain couples TRBV5-1 to TRBJ2-7; D might be TRBD2 (6 bases). The V gene's germline CDR1 is SGHRS and CDR2 YFSETQ. The CDR3 length is 14 residues. With 1 base removed from V and 4 bases from J, the gap between germline ends came to 12 bases. CDR3 region: CASSLLEGPYEQYF. Written as DNA, the CDR3 is TGCGCCAGCAGCTTGCTGGAGGGCCCTTACGAGCAGTACTTC.

Only a few counts were recorded for this clonotype. This rearrangement joins TRBV14 to TRBJ1-1, with TRBD1 matching 9 bases. CDR1 and CDR2 from the germline V gene are SGHDN and FVKESK. The CDR3 has 16 amino acids. Germline trimming cut 8 bases from V and 4 bases from J; bases unmatched to any gene: 14. CDR3 amino acids: CASAEKTGGWGTEAFF. Here the CDR3 DNA reads TGTGCCAGCGCAGAGAAGACAGGGGGATGGGGCACTGAAGCTTTCTTT.

This clonotype has a handful of counts. This chain uses TRBV6-1 with TRBJ2-7, with D tentatively TRBD1 (5 bases). From germline, CDR1 is MNHNS and CDR2 SASEGT. The CDR3 runs to 12 residues. V was pared by 6 bases and J by 3 bases, with 9 bases between. CDR3 in amino acids: CASRQGVYEQYF. The CDR3 bases are TGTGCCAGCAGGCAGGGTGTCTACGAGCAGTACTTC.

This clonotype showed up just a few times. The CDR3 region has the DNA TGTGCCAGCAGTGAATCGCCAGGATCTGGAAACACCATATATTTT. This codes for CASSESPGSGNTIYF. This chain connects TRBV6-1 to TRBJ1-3, with unresolved D. The CDR3 consists of 15 residues. Germline CDR1 MNHNS, CDR2 SASEGT. Trimming cost V 2 bases and J 1 base, with 9 bases left between them.

As to this clonotype: Germline and junction disagree at one end, which may indicate a read error. This rearrangement joins TRBV19 to TRBJ2-1, with TRBD1 matching over 8 bases. There are 14 residues in the CDR3. Germline lookup yields CDR1 LNHDA and CDR2 SQIVND (reference sequence). CDR3 sequence (DNA): TGTGCCAGTGGTATGCAGGGGGCATACAATGAGCAGTTCTTC. Translation: CASGMQGAYNEQFF. The full variable domain, with the rest looked up from reference TRBV19 and TRBJ2-1, is DGGITQSPKYLFRKEGQNVTLSCEQNLNHDAMYWYRQDPGQGLRLIYYSQIVNDFQKGDIAEGYSVSREKKESFPLTVTSAQKNPTAFYLCASGMQGAYNEQFFGPGTRLTVL.

The chain recombines TRBV7-2 with TRBJ2-7; D assignment may be TRBD1 or TRBD2 (5 bases each). The CDR3 runs 16 residues. Germline CDR1 SGHTA, CDR2 FQGNSA. V was cut by 5 bases and J by 3 bases, with 20 bases left in between. The CDR3 is CASSARGTPKSYEQYF. CDR3 DNA sequence: TGTGCCAGCAGCGCCCGTGGGACCCCCAAGAGCTACGAGCAGTACTTC.

This clonotype appeared a few times. A read error is possible here, since a much larger clone lies one base away. The chain joins TRBV28 to TRBJ1-2; D is unresolved. The CDR3 spans 12 residues. CDR1 and CDR2 (germline): MDHEN, SYDVKM. The ends were cut back, 7 bases at V and 4 bases at J, with 10 bases in the middle. CDR3 region: CASNRGCYGYTF. In DNA form, the CDR3 reads TGTGCCAGCAATCGAGGGTGCTATGGCTACACCTTC.

This clonotype was detected only a few times. One end of the junction is discordant with germline, which a read error may explain. The chain employs TRBV28 and TRBJ2-5, with D perhaps TRBD1 (5 bases). The CDR3 is 16 residues long. CDR1 and CDR2 (germline): MDHEN, SYDVKM. CDR3 in DNA: TGTGTCAGCAGGCAAGCCTCGACAGCGTCACAAGAGACCCAGTACTTC. Protein sequence: CVSRQASTASQETQYF.

This clonotype occurred a few times. J is TRBJ1-5 and V is TRBV18; D is possibly TRBD1 (5 bases). The V gene's germline CDR1 is KGHSH and CDR2 LQKENI. This CDR3 contains 14 residues. The germline V and J ends were trimmed by 3 bases and 5 bases, with 11 bases remaining between them. CDR3 residues: CASSPGGKDQPQHF. The DNA of the CDR3 is TGTGCCAGCTCACCGGGGGGTAAGGATCAGCCCCAGCATTTT.

V is TRBV11-3 and J is TRBJ2-1; TRBD2 aligns across 11 bases. V lost 8 bases to trimming and J lost 4 bases; unmatched junction nucleotides: 7. CDR1 is SGHNT, CDR2 YENEEA, per germline. The CDR3 contains 15 residues. CDR3 nucleotides: TGTGCCAGCGGACAGGGGACTAGCGGATACAATGAGCAGTTCTTC. It translates to CASGQGTSGYNEQFF.

This clonotype occurred many times. The chain has TRBV29-1 and TRBJ2-5; 11 nucleotides align to TRBD2. Germline V gene data show CDR1 as SQVTM and CDR2 as ANQGSEA. The J segment lost 4 bases and the V segment lost 5 bases, leaving 6 bases of the junction unmatched. The CDR3 runs to 14 residues. CDR3 region: CSVWGLAGGETQYF. The CDR3 region has the DNA TGCAGCGTTTGGGGGCTAGCGGGAGGAGAGACCCAGTACTTC.

The chain uses TRBV6-1 and TRBJ1-2, with TRBD1 matching 9 bases. With 5 bases clipped from V and 8 bases from J, the junction kept 6 bases outside the gene matches. The CDR3 runs to 13 residues. Germline V gene data show CDR1 as MNHNS and CDR2 as SASEGT. CDR3 DNA: TGTGCCAGCAGTATCGGGACAGGGTACGGCTACACCTTC. This gives the protein CASSIGTGYGYTF.

This clonotype showed up just once. This chain links TRBV20-1 with TRBJ1-5; the match to TRBD1 covers 9 bases. In germline, CDR1 is DFQATT, CDR2 SNEGSKA (reference sequence). With 3 bases clipped from V and 5 bases from J, the junction kept 2 bases outside the gene matches. The CDR3 runs 13 residues. In DNA, the CDR3 is TGCAGTGCTAGCCGACAGGGGGATCAGCCCCAGCATTTT. Translated: CSASRQGDQPQHF.

At least ten counts were recorded for this clonotype. The rearrangement links TRBV7-9 to TRBJ2-5; D is uncertain. Germline V gene lookup returns CDR1 SEHNR and CDR2 FQNEAQ (reference sequence). V was pared by 1 base and J by 4 bases, with 13 bases between. This CDR3 contains 15 residues. The DNA for the CDR3 is TGTGCCAGCAGCTTAGATACGACAAGCCTAGAGACCCAGTACTTC. It is translated as CASSLDTTSLETQYF.

This clonotype has ten or more counts. V usage is TRBV28 and J usage is TRBJ1-1; D remains ambiguous. Germline CDR1 is MDHEN and CDR2 is SYDVKM. The CDR3 extends over 17 amino acids. Trimming shortened V by 2 bases and J by 4 bases, and 20 bases separated the two germline ends. The CDR3 is CASSLPPLDPKGTEAFF. CDR3 DNA: TGTGCCAGCAGTTTACCCCCCCTGGACCCCAAGGGCACTGAAGCTTTCTTT.

In its sample, this clonotype was seen many times. The rearrangement uses TRBV7-8 and TRBJ2-5; possible D gene TRBD2, 5 bases. The CDR3 extends over 15 amino acids. Germline lookup yields CDR1 SGHVS and CDR2 FQNEAQ. Trimming took 4 bases from V and 2 from J, leaving 14 bases between them. The CDR3 reads CASSWLAILQETQYF. Written as DNA, the CDR3 is TGTGCCAGCAGCTGGTTAGCGATACTACAAGAGACCCAGTACTTC.